The 16 T cell receptor beta chains reported below all come from one sample, sequenced in a study of cytomegalovirus exposure and HLA in healthy donors. 13 Jbeta primers and 60 Vbeta primers were used for the PCR. Produced via immunoSEQ multiplex PCR; TCRdb's table is partial and in-frame only. The sample gives 140,000 or so clones, roughly three quarters of which show up once; roughly 1.7% is in the top ten. Input material: PBMCs. The receptor source for this set is a woman in her thirties in good health and CMV-seronegative.

This clone occurred once. The chain uses TRBV6-5 and TRBJ1-3, with D possibly being TRBD1 (6 bases). CDR1 and CDR2 (germline): MNHEY, SVGAGI. CDR3 length: 14 amino acids. With 6 bases removed from V and 0 bases from J, the gap between germline ends came to 9 bases. CDR3 sequence reads: CASRTGNSGNTIYF. For the CDR3, the DNA is TGTGCCAGCAGAACAGGGAACTCTGGAAACACCATATATTTT.

The rearrangement joins TRBV10-2 to TRBJ2-2, with 9 bases fitting TRBD2. The trim removed 6 bases at V and 7 bases at J, leaving 6 bases unmatched. The CDR3 covers 14 residues. Germline CDR1 WSHSY, CDR2 SAAADI. The CDR3 here is CASRSSGSGGELFF. Here the CDR3 DNA reads TGCGCCAGCAGGAGTAGCGGGAGTGGCGGGGAGCTGTTTTTT.

The V and J genes are TRBV28 and TRBJ2-3; 10 positions agree with TRBD1. The V and J ends lost 6 bases and 7 bases, in that order; junction bases with no gene match: 19. CDR3 length: 18 residues. The V gene's germline CDR1 is MDHEN and CDR2 SYDVKM. The CDR3 DNA is TGTGCCAGCAGCCCAGGGTCAGGGACAGGGGTCGGTAGGAATACGCAGTATTTT. It specifies CASSPGSGTGVGRNTQYF.

This clone has more than one count but fewer than ten. This chain uses TRBV7-9 with TRBJ2-3; D is unclear. Deletions cut 2 bases from V and 5 bases from J, with 11 bases between. This CDR3 region has 14 residues. Germline loops: CDR1 SEHNR, CDR2 FQNEAQ (reference sequence). The CDR3 loop reads CASSLSQAGDTQYF. CDR3 DNA sequence: TGTGCCAGCAGCTTATCCCAAGCAGGAGATACGCAGTATTTT.

This clone has more than one count but fewer than ten. The chain recombines TRBV11-2 with TRBJ2-7; D is perhaps TRBD1 (6 bases). CDR1 is SGHAT, CDR2 FQNNGV, per germline. V was trimmed by 3 bases and J by 0 bases, leaving 9 bases between them. The CDR3 contains 14 residues. The CDR3 spells CASSFGTSSYEQYF. The DNA of the CDR3 is TGTGCCAGCAGCTTCGGGACATCCTCCTACGAGCAGTACTTC.

This clone showed up just once. The gene calls are TRBV6-5 and TRBJ1-2; D is perhaps TRBD1 (6 bases). The CDR3 covers 15 residues. Germline CDR1 MNHEY, CDR2 SVGAGI. V gave up 5 bases and J gave up 4 bases, with 17 bases separating them. The CDR3 DNA reads as TGTGCCAGCAGTACACGACAGGCACTTAGCTATGGCTACACCTTC. It translates to CASSTRQALSYGYTF.

The V gene is TRBV25-1, the J gene TRBJ2-7; maybe TRBD2 (5 bases). Germline values: CDR1 MGHDK, CDR2 SYGVNS. The CDR3 sequence is 14 residues long. The ends were cut back, 7 bases at V and 1 base at J, with 14 bases in the middle. The CDR3, as DNA: TGTGCCAGCACAAAGGGAGTGGGATCCTACGAGCAGTACTTC. This translates into CASTKGVGSYEQYF.

The V call is TRBV5-1, the J call TRBJ2-7, with a possible D match to TRBD1 (6 bases). The CDR3 is 15 amino acids. V lost 2 bases and J lost 1, with 13 bases in between. Per germline, CDR1 SGHRS and CDR2 YFSETQ. CDR3 residues: CASSFGTQASYEQYF. The DNA of the CDR3 is TGCGCCAGCAGCTTCGGGACACAGGCTTCCTACGAGCAGTACTTC. The whole variable domain, filled in from reference TRBV5-1 and TRBJ2-7, reads KAGVTQTPRYLIKTRGQQVTLSCSPISGHRSVSWYQQTPGQGLQFLFEYFSETQRNKGNFPGRFSGRQFSNSRSEMNVSTLELGDSALYLCASSFGTQASYEQYFGPGTRLTVT.

J is TRBJ2-2 and V is TRBV5-6; 10 nucleotides line up with TRBD1. This CDR3 region has 15 residues. Unmatched junction bases numbered 8, after V lost 5 bases and J lost 7 bases. From germline, CDR1 is SGHDT and CDR2 YYEEEE. Written as DNA, the CDR3 is TGTGCCAGCAGAGAGCCGGGACAGGGGAACGGGGAGCTGTTTTTT. Translated, it gives CASREPGQGNGELFF.

This clone was detected a few times. The rearrangement joins TRBV6-6 to TRBJ1-4, with a tentative D call TRBD1 (5 bases). The germline V gene encodes CDR1 MNHNY and CDR2 SVGAGI (reference sequence). The length of the CDR3 is 13 residues. Trimming pared 6 bases from V and 3 bases from J, leaving 8 bases between. In nucleotides, the CDR3 is TGTGCCAGCAGGGGGGAGGCTAATGAAAAACTGTTTTTT. Translated, it gives CASRGEANEKLFF.

The sample holds one count of this clone. V and J are TRBV7-2 and TRBJ2-2; 8 positions agree with TRBD1. The germline V gene has CDR1 SGHTA and CDR2 FQGNSA. This CDR3 spans 16 amino acids. The V gene end was trimmed by 6 bases and the J gene end by 7 bases; junction bases not matched to a gene: 13. DNA of the CDR3: TGTGCCAGCAGTCGTGGGGCAGGGGGCATCGACGGGGAGCTGTTTTTT. Its translation: CASSRGAGGIDGELFF.

This clone has a count of ten or more. Other DNA sequences in this sample translate to the same CDR3. This chain joins TRBV6-1 and TRBJ1-5; 12 nucleotides align to TRBD1. The V and J ends lost 3 bases and 6 bases, in that order; junction bases with no gene match: 3. The CDR3 loop spans 15 amino acids. The germline V gene has CDR1 MNHNS and CDR2 SASEGT. DNA of the CDR3: TGTGCCAGCAGTGATGGGACAGGGGGCTCTCAGCCCCAGCATTTT. This codes for CASSDGTGGSQPQHF.

The rearrangement joins TRBV4-2 to TRBJ2-3; a possible D gene is TRBD1 (5 bases). The CDR3 runs 15 residues. Per germline, CDR1 LGHNA and CDR2 YNFKEQ. V lost 1 base and J 1 base, leaving 9 bases between the germline ends. The CDR3 loop is CASSQAVQGTDTQYF. The CDR3, as DNA: TGTGCCAGCAGCCAAGCGGTACAGGGCACAGATACGCAGTATTTT.

The genes are TRBV28 and TRBJ2-7; TRBD2 is a possible D gene (7 bases). Germline V gives CDR1 MDHEN, CDR2 SYDVKM. V was trimmed by 5 bases and J by 1 base, leaving 21 bases between them. This CDR3 has 17 amino acids. CDR3 sequence: CASSPAPRGGGSYEQYV. The DNA of the CDR3 is TGTGCCAGCAGTCCCGCCCCCAGGGGAGGGGGGTCCTACGAGCAGTACGTC.

This clone was recorded once. J is TRBJ2-6 and V is TRBV28, with D tentatively TRBD2 (6 bases). V lost 4 bases, J lost 4 bases, and 14 bases lay in between. This CDR3 comprises 16 residues. From germline, CDR1 is MDHEN and CDR2 SYDVKM. CDR3 region: CASSSPPGDGANVLTF. CDR3 in DNA: TGTGCCAGCAGTTCGCCACCGGGGGACGGGGCCAACGTCCTGACTTTC.

The gene calls are TRBV2 and TRBJ2-3; TRBD1 aligns across 9 bases. This CDR3 region has 15 residues. Germline-derived CDR1 and CDR2 are SNHLY and FYNNEI. The junction had 7 bases not matched to a gene; V was cut back by 8 bases and J by 1 base. The CDR3 spells CASGGRTGGTDTQYF. In DNA, the CDR3 is TGTGCCAGCGGCGGTAGGACAGGGGGCACAGATACGCAGTATTTT.